This T cell receptor beta chain was obtained from a study of blood T cell repertoires in COVID-19 (dated by TCRdb to 2018 to 2020). About the study as a whole: The collaborator samples originated in the United States, Italy and Spain and spanned the acute and convalescent phases of COVID-19. Where HLA class I and class II types were available, the types were taken from metadata supplied by the sample provider, not from assay-based typing. The sample metadata nearly always contained a de-identified subject ID, COVID-19 status, age in years and sex. The prospective study material was composed of cDNA or gDNA derived from T cells, B-cell-depleted T cells, or PBMCs. The repertoires were made available in a free public database intended to serve as a resource for research on the immune response to SARS-CoV-2. The samples were drawn from two sources: the first 160 participants of the ongoing ImmuneRACE study, and over 950 subjects contributed by 6 global collaborators. Deeply sampled blood TCRbeta repertoires from subjects exposed to, actively infected with, or recovered from COVID-19 were included in the dataset. Overall results and qualifications from the work: How much clinical and demographic metadata was included differed by source and by participant, and the metadata was provided uncurated.

CDR1 and CDR2 are drawn from the germline V gene: SGHAT, FQNNGV. From its cysteine to its phenylalanine, the CDR3 spans 13 amino acids. Just CDR3 DNA is preserved here, 39 bases in frame from base 1. V loses 1 base, J loses 4 bases, and the germline ends lie 8 bases apart. Enrolling through a virtual design, the prospective study's participants ranged in age from roughly 18 to 95 years and lived across around 25 United States geographic areas. In the prospective study, cohorts were assigned on the basis of participant-reported clinical history obtained from a screening survey and a study questionnaire. Recovered participants in ImmuneRACE Cohort 3 were defined as having two consecutive negative NP/OP PCR tests, clearance from a healthcare professional, or resolution of symptoms. Mobile phlebotomists in the prospective study collected whole blood, serum and a nasopharyngeal or oropharyngeal swab from every participant. Participants in the prospective study had the option to provide additional blood draws and questionnaires over an approximately two-month period. Before DNA extraction, prospective study blood samples were shipped either frozen or at room temperature.

TCRbeta CDR3 regions were amplified from genomic DNA by means of the immunoSEQ Assay, a bias-controlled multiplex PCR. On the study's bioinformatics: Within the assay, amplification of reference gene primers was used to estimate how many nucleated cells each sample contained. To quantify the absolute abundance of each unique TCRbeta CDR3 rearrangement, sequence reads were collapsed and filtered. For each sample, productive Simpson clonality was calculated by taking the square root of Simpson's diversity index across productive rearrangements. Entries here come from immuneACCESS through TCRdb and include only in-frame sequences with V and J called. Some clones fail to appear in such tables; in the studies checked, an unresolved V gene covers under half of the shortfall, and the cause of the remainder is unknown. V and J calls and clone size come straight from that table; D and trimming were deduced from the DNA. For this sample there are some 300,000 clones; roughly 90% appear just once. Clones ranked in the top ten supply around 0.9% of the sample.

Concerning this clone itself: Its recognized antigen is unknown. Nothing much larger sits one base from this clone, and base qualities are not available.

This TCR was sampled from a woman younger than 45 who had recovered from COVID-19. Recombination connected TRBV11-2 to TRBJ2-7, with the D gene too uncertain to name. Material: PBMCs or T cells enriched from blood (not recorded which). The nucleotides are TGTGCCAGCAGCTTAGGTACAGTTTACGAGCAGTACTTC. This yields the protein CASSLGTVYEQYF.